The clone carrying this T cell receptor beta chain was found many times. Antigen unknown. This sample is drawn from a study of metastatic and nonmetastatic thyroid tumors. Study as a whole: Malignant thyroid and benign thyroid patients provided blood and tumor or nodule tissue whose repertoires were compared. Study results and limitations: Benign nodules reportedly had significantly lower TCR beta diversity than malignant thyroid tumors in blood and tumor.

V dropped 3 bases and J dropped 3 bases, with 12 bases sitting between them. Germline loops: CDR1 KGHSH, CDR2 LQKENI. The CDR3 extends over 14 amino acids. TCRdb ran MiXCR on the PCR reads. In the table there are approximately 40,000 clones, around 20% of which are singletons. Thyroid surgery was performed in patients who had received no treatment beforehand. The receptor was derived from a female donor with papillary thyroid cancer or a benign thyroid nodule (not recorded which). Some clones in this sample may be carry-over from other donors' samples. The chain joins TRBV18 to TRBJ2-7; TRBD2 is a possible D gene (6 bases). The source material was blood. The CDR3 is CASSPPGVSYEQYF. In DNA form, the CDR3 reads TGTGCCAGCTCACCGCCGGGGGTGAGCTACGAGCAGTACTTC.